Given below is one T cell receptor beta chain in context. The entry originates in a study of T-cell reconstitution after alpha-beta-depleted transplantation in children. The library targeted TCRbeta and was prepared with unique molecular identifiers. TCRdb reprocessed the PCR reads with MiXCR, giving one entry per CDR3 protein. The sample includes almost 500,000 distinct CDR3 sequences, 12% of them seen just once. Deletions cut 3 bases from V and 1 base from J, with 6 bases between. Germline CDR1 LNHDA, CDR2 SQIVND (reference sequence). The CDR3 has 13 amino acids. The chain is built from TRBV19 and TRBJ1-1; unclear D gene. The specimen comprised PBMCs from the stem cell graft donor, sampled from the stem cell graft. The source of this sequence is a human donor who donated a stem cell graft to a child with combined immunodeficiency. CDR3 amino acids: CASSIEENTEAFF. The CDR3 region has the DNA TGTGCCAGTAGTATTGAAGAGAACACTGAAGCTTTCTTT.